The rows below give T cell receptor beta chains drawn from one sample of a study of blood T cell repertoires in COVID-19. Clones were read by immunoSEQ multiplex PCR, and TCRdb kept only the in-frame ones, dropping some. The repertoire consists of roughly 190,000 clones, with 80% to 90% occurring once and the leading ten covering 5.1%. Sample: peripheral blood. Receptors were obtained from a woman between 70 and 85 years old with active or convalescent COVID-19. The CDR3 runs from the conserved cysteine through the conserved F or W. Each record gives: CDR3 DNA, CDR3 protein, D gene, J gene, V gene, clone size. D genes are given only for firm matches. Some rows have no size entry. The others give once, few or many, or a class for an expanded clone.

DNA: TGTGCCATCAGTGAGGGCGGGAGTGATAGCTACGAGCAGTACTTC
CDR3: CAISEGGSDSYEQYF
D: TRBD2
J: TRBJ2-7
V: TRBV10-3
size: NA

DNA: TGCGCCAGCAGCTTCCGCGGAAGCTCCTACAATGAGCAGTTCTTC
CDR3: CASSFRGSSYNEQFF
D: NA
J: TRBJ2-1
V: TRBV5-1
size: NA

DNA: TGCGCCAGCAGCCCGCTGACAGGTGATTACGAGCAGTACTTC
CDR3: CASSPLTGDYEQYF
D: NA
J: TRBJ2-7
V: TRBV4-1
size: once

DNA: TGTGCCAGCAGCTTGGAGGTAACAGGGGGTCGCTATGGCTACACCTTC
CDR3: CASSLEVTGGRYGYTF
D: TRBD1
J: TRBJ1-2
V: TRBV5-4
size: NA

DNA: TGTGCCAGCAAAGGGGGTCCTAGCGGGACATACGAGCAGTACTTC
CDR3: CASKGGPSGTYEQYF
D: TRBD2
J: TRBJ2-7
V: TRBV6-5
size: NA

DNA: TGTGCCAGCAGGTCTAGCTCTGGAAACACCATATATTTT
CDR3: CASRSSSGNTIYF
D: NA
J: TRBJ1-3
V: TRBV7-9
size: NA

DNA: TGCGCCAGCAGCTTACGAACTAGCGGGGGGGCCAGCTCCTACGAGCAGTACTTC
CDR3: CASSLRTSGGASSYEQYF
D: TRBD2
J: TRBJ2-7
V: TRBV5-1
size: NA

DNA: TGTGCCAGCAGCTTAGTTCAATTGGGGCAGACCCAGTACTTC
CDR3: CASSLVQLGQTQYF
D: NA
J: TRBJ2-5
V: TRBV7-6
size: NA

DNA: TGTGCCAGCAGTCAGCAGGGGGCGAACACCGGGGAGCTGTTTTTT
CDR3: CASSQQGANTGELFF
D: TRBD1
J: TRBJ2-2
V: TRBV2
size: once

DNA: TGTGCCAGCCGCAGACAGGGCCTACCTTATGGCTACACCTTC
CDR3: CASRRQGLPYGYTF
D: TRBD1
J: TRBJ1-2
V: TRBV27
size: NA

DNA: TGTGCCAGCAGCAATGGGGATGAGGGGGAGCAAGAGACCCAGTACTTC
CDR3: CASSNGDEGEQETQYF
D: NA
J: TRBJ2-5
V: TRBV21-1
size: NA

DNA: TGTGCCAGCTTGTACGGCGGGAGCTCCTACAATGAGCAGTTCTTC
CDR3: CASLYGGSSYNEQFF
D: TRBD2
J: TRBJ2-1
V: TRBV5-5
size: NA

DNA: TGTGCCAGCTCGAGTTTGGACAGGGCCTACAATGAGCAGTTCTTC
CDR3: CASSSLDRAYNEQFF
D: TRBD1
J: TRBJ2-1
V: TRBV18
size: NA

DNA: TGTGCCAGCAGTCCTGGGACAGGGCTTCAGCCCCAGCATTTT
CDR3: CASSPGTGLQPQHF
D: TRBD1
J: TRBJ1-5
V: TRBV27
size: NA

DNA: TGTGCCAGCAGCCCGGGAAGGCCCCAGCATTTT
CDR3: CASSPGRPQHF
D: NA
J: TRBJ1-5
V: TRBV6-6
size: NA

DNA: TGCGCCAGCAGCTCTCGGGGGGCCTCCTACGAGCAGTACTTC
CDR3: CASSSRGASYEQYF
D: NA
J: TRBJ2-7
V: TRBV5-1
size: NA

DNA: TGTGCCAGCAGCTCCCGACAGATTAATGAAAAACTGTTTTTT
CDR3: CASSSRQINEKLFF
D: NA
J: TRBJ1-4
V: TRBV7-9
size: NA

DNA: TGCAGCGGAAGCGGGTACCCCCAAGGGACCCAGTACTTC
CDR3: CSGSGYPQGTQYF
D: NA
J: TRBJ2-5
V: TRBV29-1
size: NA

DNA: TGTGCCAGCAGCTTACGGGACAATTGGGTAACCTGGGATGGCTACACCTTC
CDR3: CASSLRDNWVTWDGYTF
D: NA
J: TRBJ1-2
V: TRBV6-2/TRBV6-3
size: NA

DNA: TGCAGCGCTGGAGGAGCTAATGAAAAACTGTTTTTT
CDR3: CSAGGANEKLFF
D: NA
J: TRBJ1-4
V: TRBV29-1
size: NA

DNA: TGCGCCAGCAGTCTTGGGAGTAATGAGCAGTTCTTC
CDR3: CASSLGSNEQFF
D: NA
J: TRBJ2-1
V: TRBV4-1
size: NA

DNA: TGTGCCAGCAGCTTGGGTCCCGGGCCCCAGCATTTT
CDR3: CASSLGPGPQHF
D: NA
J: TRBJ1-5
V: TRBV5-6
size: NA

DNA: TGTGCCAGCAGTCGACAGGAGAAAAATTACAATGAGCAGTTCTTC
CDR3: CASSRQEKNYNEQFF
D: NA
J: TRBJ2-1
V: TRBV14
size: NA

DNA: TGTGCCAGCAGCTTGGGGGGTGCACAGGGAGCCCTTGGCTATGGCTACACCTTC
CDR3: CASSLGGAQGALGYGYTF
D: NA
J: TRBJ1-2
V: TRBV5-4
size: NA

DNA: TGTGCCAGCAGCCGTAGCGGGAGGGGGTACAATGAGCAGTTCTTC
CDR3: CASSRSGRGYNEQFF
D: TRBD2
J: TRBJ2-1
V: TRBV7-2
size: NA

DNA: TGCGCCAGCAGTGACGGCCTTCCGGAACTATACAATGAGCAGTTCTTC
CDR3: CASSDGLPELYNEQFF
D: NA
J: TRBJ2-1
V: TRBV5-1
size: few

DNA: TGTGCCAGCAGCTTGCGGGTAGCGGGAGGGGGCTACAATGAGCAGTTCTTC
CDR3: CASSLRVAGGGYNEQFF
D: TRBD2
J: TRBJ2-1
V: TRBV7-3
size: NA

DNA: TGTGCCAGCACCACGGCCGACAGTCACAATCAGCCCCAGCATTTT
CDR3: CASTTADSHNQPQHF
D: NA
J: TRBJ1-5
V: TRBV7-9
size: NA